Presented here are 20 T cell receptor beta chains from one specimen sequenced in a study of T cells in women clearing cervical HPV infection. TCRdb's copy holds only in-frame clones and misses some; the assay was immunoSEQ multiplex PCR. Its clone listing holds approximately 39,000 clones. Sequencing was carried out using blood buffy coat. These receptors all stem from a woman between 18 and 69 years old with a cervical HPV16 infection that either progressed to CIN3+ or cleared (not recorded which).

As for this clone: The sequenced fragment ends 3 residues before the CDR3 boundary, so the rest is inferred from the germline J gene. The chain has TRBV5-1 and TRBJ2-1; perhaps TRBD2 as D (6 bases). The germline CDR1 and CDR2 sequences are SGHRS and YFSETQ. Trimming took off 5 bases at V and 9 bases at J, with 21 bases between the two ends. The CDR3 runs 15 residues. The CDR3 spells CASRQDPGAGGEQFF. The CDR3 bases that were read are TGCGCCAGCAGACAGGACCCGGGAGCCGGTGGTGAG.

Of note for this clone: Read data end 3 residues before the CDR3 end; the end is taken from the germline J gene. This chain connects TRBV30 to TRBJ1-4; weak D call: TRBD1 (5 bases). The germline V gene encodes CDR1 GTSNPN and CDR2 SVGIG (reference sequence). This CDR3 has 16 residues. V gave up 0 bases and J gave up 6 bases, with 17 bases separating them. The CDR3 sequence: CAWSVLAGGKDEKLFF. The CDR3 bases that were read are TGTGCCTGGAGTGTTTTAGCCGGGGGGAAGGATGAAAAA. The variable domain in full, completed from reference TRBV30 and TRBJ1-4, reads SQTIHQWPATLVQPVGSPLSLECTVEGTSNPNLYWYRQAAGRGLQLLFYSVGIGQISSEVPQNLSASRPQDRQFILSSKKLLLSDSGFYLCAWSVLAGGKDEKLFFGSGTQLSVL.

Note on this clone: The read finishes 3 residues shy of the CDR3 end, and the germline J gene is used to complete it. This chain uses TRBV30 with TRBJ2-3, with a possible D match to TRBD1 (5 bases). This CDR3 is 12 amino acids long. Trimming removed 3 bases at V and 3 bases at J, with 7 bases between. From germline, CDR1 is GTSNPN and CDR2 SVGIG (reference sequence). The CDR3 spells CAWRTETDTQYF. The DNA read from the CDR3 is TGTGCCTGGAGGACAGAAACAGATACG.

The CDR3 sequence is CASSAQEGVNTEAFF. The sequenced CDR3 bases are TGTGCCAGCAGCGCACAGGAGGGGGTGAACACTGAA. The rearrangement joins TRBV7-8 to TRBJ1-1; maybe TRBD1 (6 bases). The observed sequence ends 3 residues before the CDR3 terminus, with the missing tail filled in from the germline J gene. CDR3 size: 15 residues. The V and J ends lost 5 bases and 0 bases respectively, with 13 bases between them. Germline V lookup: CDR1 SGHVS, CDR2 FQNEAQ.

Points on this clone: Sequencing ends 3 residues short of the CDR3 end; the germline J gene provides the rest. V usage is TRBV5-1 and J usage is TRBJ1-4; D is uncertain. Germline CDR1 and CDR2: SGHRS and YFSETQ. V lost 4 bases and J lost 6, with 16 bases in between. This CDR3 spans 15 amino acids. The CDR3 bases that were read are TGCGCCAGCAGCGGCCGAGAGGGTAGTGATGAAAAA. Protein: CASSGREGSDEK. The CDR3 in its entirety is CASSGREGSDEKLFF.

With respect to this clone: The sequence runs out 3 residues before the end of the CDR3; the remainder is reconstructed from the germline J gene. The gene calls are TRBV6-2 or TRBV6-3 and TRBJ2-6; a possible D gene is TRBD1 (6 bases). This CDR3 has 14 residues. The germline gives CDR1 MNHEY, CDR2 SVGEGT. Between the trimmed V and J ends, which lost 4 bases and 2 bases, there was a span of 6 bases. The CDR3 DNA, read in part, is TGTGCCAGCAGTTCAGGGGCTGGGGCCAACGTC. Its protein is CASSSGAGANV. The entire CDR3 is CASSSGAGANVLTF.

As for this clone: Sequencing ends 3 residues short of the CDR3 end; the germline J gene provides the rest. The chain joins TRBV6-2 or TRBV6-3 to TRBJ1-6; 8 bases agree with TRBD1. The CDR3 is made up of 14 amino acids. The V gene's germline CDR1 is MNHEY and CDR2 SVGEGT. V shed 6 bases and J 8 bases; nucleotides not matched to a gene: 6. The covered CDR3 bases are TGTGCCAGCAGCCCCGGACAGGGTTATTCACCC. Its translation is CASSPGQGYSP. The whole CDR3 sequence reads CASSPGQGYSPLHF.

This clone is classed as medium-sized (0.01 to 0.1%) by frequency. The part of the CDR3 DNA that was read is TGTGCCAGCAGCCCTGGCGAAAAA. It codes for CASSPGEK. The full-length CDR3 reads as CASSPGEKLFF. The chain recombines TRBV14 with TRBJ1-4, with D uncertain. With the read ending 3 residues before the CDR3 end, the germline J gene is used to fill in that end. V shed 4 bases and J shed 8 bases, with 5 bases lying between them. CDR3 length: 11 residues. The germline V gene has CDR1 SGHDN and CDR2 FVKESK.

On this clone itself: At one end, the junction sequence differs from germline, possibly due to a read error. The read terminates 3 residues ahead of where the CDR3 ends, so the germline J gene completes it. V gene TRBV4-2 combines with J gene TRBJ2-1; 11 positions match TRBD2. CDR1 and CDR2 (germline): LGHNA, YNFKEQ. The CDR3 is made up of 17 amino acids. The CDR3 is CASSQEGGLAGGNEQFF. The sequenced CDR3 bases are TGCGCCAGCAGCCAGGAAGGAGGGCTAGCGGGAGGTAATGAG.

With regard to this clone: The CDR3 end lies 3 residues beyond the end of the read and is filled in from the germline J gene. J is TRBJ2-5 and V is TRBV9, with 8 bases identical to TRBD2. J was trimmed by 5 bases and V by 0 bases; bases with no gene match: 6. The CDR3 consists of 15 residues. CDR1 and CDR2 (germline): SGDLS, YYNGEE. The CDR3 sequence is CASSVAGGRRETQYF. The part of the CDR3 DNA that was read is TGTGCCAGCAGCGTAGCTGGCGGGAGGCGGGAGACC.

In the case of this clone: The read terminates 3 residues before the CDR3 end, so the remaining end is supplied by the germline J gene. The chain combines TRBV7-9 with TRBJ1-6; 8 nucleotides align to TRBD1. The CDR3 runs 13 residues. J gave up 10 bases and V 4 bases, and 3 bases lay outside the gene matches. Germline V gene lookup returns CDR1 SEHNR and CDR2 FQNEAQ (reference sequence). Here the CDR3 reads CASSSGGFSPLHF. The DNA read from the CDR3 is TGTGCCAGCAGCTCAGGGGGCTTCTCACCC.

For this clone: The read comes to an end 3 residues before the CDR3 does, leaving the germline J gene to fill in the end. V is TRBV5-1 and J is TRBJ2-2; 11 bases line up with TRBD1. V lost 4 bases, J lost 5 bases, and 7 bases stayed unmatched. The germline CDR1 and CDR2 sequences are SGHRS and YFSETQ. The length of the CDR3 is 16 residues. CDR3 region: CASSMSGTGGTGELFF. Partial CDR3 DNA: TGCGCCAGCAGCATGTCCGGGACAGGGGGAACCGGGGAG. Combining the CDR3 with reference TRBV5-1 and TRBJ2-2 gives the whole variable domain KAGVTQTPRYLIKTRGQQVTLSCSPISGHRSVSWYQQTPGQGLQFLFEYFSETQRNKGNFPGRFSGRQFSNSRSEMNVSTLELGDSALYLCASSMSGTGGTGELFFGEGSRLTVL.

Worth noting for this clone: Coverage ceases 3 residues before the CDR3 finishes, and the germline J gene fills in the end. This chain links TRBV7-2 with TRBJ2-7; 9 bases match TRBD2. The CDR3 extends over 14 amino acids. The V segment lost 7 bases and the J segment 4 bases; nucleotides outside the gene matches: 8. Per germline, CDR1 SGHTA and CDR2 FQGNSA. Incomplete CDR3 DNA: TGTGCCAGCACCCCGGGACTAGCAGGTTACGAG. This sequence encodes CASTPGLAGYE. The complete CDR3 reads CASTPGLAGYEQYF.

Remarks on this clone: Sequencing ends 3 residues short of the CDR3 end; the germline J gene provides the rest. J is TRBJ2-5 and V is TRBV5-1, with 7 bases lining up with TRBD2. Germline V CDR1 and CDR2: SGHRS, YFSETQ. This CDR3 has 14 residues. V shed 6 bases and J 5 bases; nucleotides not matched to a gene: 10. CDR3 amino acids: CASNSGLDSETQYF. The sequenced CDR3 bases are TGCGCCAGCAATAGCGGGCTGGATTCGGAGACC. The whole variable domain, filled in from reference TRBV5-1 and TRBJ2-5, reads KAGVTQTPRYLIKTRGQQVTLSCSPISGHRSVSWYQQTPGQGLQFLFEYFSETQRNKGNFPGRFSGRQFSNSRSEMNVSTLELGDSALYLCASNSGLDSETQYFGPGTRLLVL.

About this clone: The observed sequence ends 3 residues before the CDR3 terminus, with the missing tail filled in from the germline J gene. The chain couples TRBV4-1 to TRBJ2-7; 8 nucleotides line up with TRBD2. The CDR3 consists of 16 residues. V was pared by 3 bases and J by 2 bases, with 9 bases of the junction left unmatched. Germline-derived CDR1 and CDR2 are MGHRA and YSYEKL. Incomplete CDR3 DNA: TGCGCCAGCAGCCAGGCTAGCGGGCACCCTGCCTACGAG. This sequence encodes CASSQASGHPAYE. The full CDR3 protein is CASSQASGHPAYEQYF.

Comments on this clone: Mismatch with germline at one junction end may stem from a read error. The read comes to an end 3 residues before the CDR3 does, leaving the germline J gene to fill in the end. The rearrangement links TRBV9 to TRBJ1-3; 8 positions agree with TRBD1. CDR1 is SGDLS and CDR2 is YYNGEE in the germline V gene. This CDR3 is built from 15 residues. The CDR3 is CASSLRTGTGNIIYF. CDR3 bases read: TGTGCCAGCAGCCTTCGGACAGGGACCGGAAACATC.

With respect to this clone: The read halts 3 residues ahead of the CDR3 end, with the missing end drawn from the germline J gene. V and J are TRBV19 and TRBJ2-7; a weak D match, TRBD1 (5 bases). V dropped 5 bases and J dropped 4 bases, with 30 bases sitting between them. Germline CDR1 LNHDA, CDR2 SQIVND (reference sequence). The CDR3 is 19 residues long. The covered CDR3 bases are TGTGCCAGTAGTTCGCGACAGTCCCTATCCCAATCAAGCGCGTACGAG. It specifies CASSSRQSLSQSSAYE. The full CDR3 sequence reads CASSSRQSLSQSSAYEQYF.

The CDR3 spells CASSSRGGGSYEQYF. The CDR3 bases that were read are TGTGCCAGCAGCTCGAGGGGCGGGGGGTCCTACGAG. The chain is built from TRBV7-2 and TRBJ2-7, with 8 bases fitting TRBD2. The read terminates 3 residues before the CDR3 end, so the remaining end is supplied by the germline J gene. The J segment lost 1 base and the V segment lost 4 bases, leaving 6 bases of the junction unmatched. Germline V gene data show CDR1 as SGHTA and CDR2 as FQGNSA. The CDR3 is 15 amino acids.

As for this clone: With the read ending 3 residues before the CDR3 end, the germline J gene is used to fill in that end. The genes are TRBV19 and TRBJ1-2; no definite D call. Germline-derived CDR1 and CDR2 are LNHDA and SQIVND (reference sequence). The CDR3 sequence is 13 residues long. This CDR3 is CASRLAGIDTYTF. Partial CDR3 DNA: TGTGCCAGCCGACTAGCGGGAATCGATACC. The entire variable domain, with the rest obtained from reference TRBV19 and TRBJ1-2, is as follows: DGGITQSPKYLFRKEGQNVTLSCEQNLNHDAMYWYRQDPGQGLRLIYYSQIVNDFQKGDIAEGYSVSREKKESFPLTVTSAQKNPTAFYLCASRLAGIDTYTFGSGTRLTVV.

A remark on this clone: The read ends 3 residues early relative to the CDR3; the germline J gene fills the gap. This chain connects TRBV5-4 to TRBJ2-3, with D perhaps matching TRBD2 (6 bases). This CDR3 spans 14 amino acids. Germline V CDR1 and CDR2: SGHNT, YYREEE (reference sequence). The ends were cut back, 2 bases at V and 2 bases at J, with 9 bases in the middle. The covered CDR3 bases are TGTGCCAGCAGCTTCGGCGGGGACACAGATACG. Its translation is CASSFGGDTDT. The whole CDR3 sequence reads CASSFGGDTDTQYF.